Listed below are T cell receptor beta chains from one sample, sequenced in a study of cytomegalovirus exposure and HLA in healthy donors. The method was immunoSEQ multiplex PCR; TCRdb's version includes in-frame clones alone and lacks a portion of them. The sample shows 150,000 to 200,000 clones, 65% to 85% of them seen only once. The sequenced sample was PBMCs. These receptors all come from a woman in her forties in good health and CMV-seropositive. The CDR3 runs from the conserved cysteine through the conserved F or W. D genes are given only for firm matches. The size entry is marked missing in some rows and otherwise reads once, few, many or a size class.

CDR3aa: CASSIGQNTEAFF; CDR3nt: TGCGCCAGCAGCATAGGACAGAACACTGAAGCTTTCTTT; abundance: NA; j_gene: TRBJ1-1; v_gene: TRBV5-1; d_gene: NA
CDR3aa: CAGSGAGIHNEQFF; CDR3nt: TGTGCCGGCAGTGGGGCTGGGATACACAATGAGCAGTTCTTC; abundance: NA; j_gene: TRBJ2-1; v_gene: TRBV28; d_gene: NA
CDR3aa: CATSRDTGNTEAFF; CDR3nt: TGTGCCACCAGCAGAGATACGGGGAACACTGAAGCTTTCTTT; abundance: NA; j_gene: TRBJ1-1; v_gene: TRBV15; d_gene: NA
CDR3aa: CASSLAQEDGELFF; CDR3nt: TGTGCCAGCAGCTTAGCGCAAGAGGACGGGGAGCTGTTTTTT; abundance: NA; j_gene: TRBJ2-2; v_gene: TRBV7-6; d_gene: NA
CDR3aa: CASSFQSNTEAFF; CDR3nt: TGTGCCAGCAGCTTCCAATCGAACACTGAAGCTTTCTTT; abundance: NA; j_gene: TRBJ1-1; v_gene: TRBV11-3; d_gene: NA
CDR3aa: CASSLDDRGYGYTF; CDR3nt: TGCGCCAGCAGCTTGGATGACAGGGGATATGGCTACACCTTC; abundance: NA; j_gene: TRBJ1-2; v_gene: TRBV5-1; d_gene: TRBD1
CDR3aa: CASSGSGVGNTIYF; CDR3nt: TGTGCCAGCAGCGGGTCAGGGGTTGGAAACACCATATATTTT; abundance: few; j_gene: TRBJ1-3; v_gene: TRBV9; d_gene: NA
CDR3aa: CASSPRPGLEKYNEQFF; CDR3nt: TGTGCCAGCAGCCCCCGCCCGGGACTAGAGAAATACAATGAGCAGTTCTTC; abundance: NA; j_gene: TRBJ2-1; v_gene: TRBV7-2; d_gene: TRBD2
CDR3aa: CASSLTGGQGHEQYF; CDR3nt: TGTGCCAGCAGCTTAACAGGGGGGCAGGGCCACGAGCAGTACTTC; abundance: NA; j_gene: TRBJ2-7; v_gene: TRBV7-2; d_gene: TRBD1
CDR3aa: CASSLAGASGNTIYF; CDR3nt: TGTGCCAGCAGTTTGGCGGGGGCGAGTGGAAACACCATATATTTT; abundance: NA; j_gene: TRBJ1-3; v_gene: TRBV28; d_gene: NA
CDR3aa: CASSPGLALAGGELFF; CDR3nt: TGTGCCAGCAGCCCTGGACTAGCGCTAGCGGGAGGGGAGCTGTTTTTT; abundance: NA; j_gene: TRBJ2-2; v_gene: TRBV5-6; d_gene: TRBD2
CDR3aa: CASSPPSGGSYGDTEAFF; CDR3nt: TGTGCCAGCAGCCCCCCAAGCGGGGGCAGTTATGGGGACACTGAAGCTTTCTTT; abundance: NA; j_gene: TRBJ1-1; v_gene: TRBV9; d_gene: NA
CDR3aa: CATQLAGGNEQYF; CDR3nt: TGTGCCACCCAACTAGCGGGGGGAAACGAGCAGTACTTC; abundance: NA; j_gene: TRBJ2-7; v_gene: TRBV6-5; d_gene: TRBD2
CDR3aa: CASSVGVGDALSTDTQYF; CDR3nt: TGTGCCAGCAGCGTAGGAGTGGGAGACGCACTCAGCACAGATACGCAGTATTTT; abundance: NA; j_gene: TRBJ2-3; v_gene: TRBV9; d_gene: NA
CDR3aa: CASSERVAGGRETQYF; CDR3nt: TGTGCCAGCAGTGAGAGGGTAGCGGGGGGCCGGGAGACCCAGTACTTC; abundance: few; j_gene: TRBJ2-5; v_gene: TRBV25-1; d_gene: TRBD2
CDR3aa: CASSSATGTVTYEQYF; CDR3nt: TGTGCCAGTAGTAGCGCCACCGGGACAGTGACCTACGAGCAGTACTTC; abundance: NA; j_gene: TRBJ2-7; v_gene: TRBV19; d_gene: TRBD1
CDR3aa: CASSITGAYNSPLHF; CDR3nt: TGTGCCAGTAGTATAACAGGGGCTTATAATTCACCCCTCCACTTT; abundance: NA; j_gene: TRBJ1-6; v_gene: TRBV19; d_gene: TRBD1
CDR3aa: CSARPQGQDFYNEQFF; CDR3nt: TGCAGCGCCCGACCCCAGGGACAGGATTTCTACAATGAGCAGTTCTTC; abundance: NA; j_gene: TRBJ2-1; v_gene: TRBV29-1; d_gene: TRBD1
CDR3aa: CASSPGGTASYEQYF; CDR3nt: TGTGCCAGCTCACCAGGCGGGACAGCGTCCTACGAGCAGTACTTC; abundance: NA; j_gene: TRBJ2-7; v_gene: TRBV18; d_gene: NA
CDR3aa: CASQGATGELFF; CDR3nt: TGTGCCAGCCAGGGGGCGACCGGGGAGCTGTTTTTT; abundance: NA; j_gene: TRBJ2-2; v_gene: TRBV6-5; d_gene: TRBD1
CDR3aa: CATDTGGRAEAFF; CDR3nt: TGTGCCACGGATACAGGGGGAAGGGCTGAAGCTTTCTTT; abundance: few; j_gene: TRBJ1-1; v_gene: TRBV10-3; d_gene: TRBD1
CDR3aa: CASSVNSGLRSETQYF; CDR3nt: TGTGCCAGCAGCGTAAACAGCGGGCTCCGCTCAGAGACCCAGTACTTC; abundance: NA; j_gene: TRBJ2-5; v_gene: TRBV9; d_gene: NA
CDR3aa: CASRLGQGESYEQYF; CDR3nt: TGTGCCAGCAGGTTGGGACAGGGGGAGTCCTACGAGCAGTACTTC; abundance: NA; j_gene: TRBJ2-7; v_gene: TRBV6-5; d_gene: TRBD1
CDR3aa: CASSTTGGDYNEQFF; CDR3nt: TGTGCCAGCTCAACAACAGGGGGGGACTACAATGAGCAGTTCTTC; abundance: NA; j_gene: TRBJ2-1; v_gene: TRBV18; d_gene: NA
CDR3aa: CSVEGGPSSYNEQFF; CDR3nt: TGCAGCGTTGAAGGGGGCCCTAGCTCCTACAATGAGCAGTTCTTC; abundance: NA; j_gene: TRBJ2-1; v_gene: TRBV29-1; d_gene: NA
CDR3aa: CASSDSLPRLAGKEEQYF; CDR3nt: TGTGCCAGCAGTGACTCCCTCCCGCGACTAGCGGGCAAGGAAGAGCAGTACTTC; abundance: NA; j_gene: TRBJ2-7; v_gene: TRBV6-4; d_gene: TRBD2
CDR3aa: CASSPSGLPLHF; CDR3nt: TGTGCCAGCAGCCCCTCAGGGTTACCCCTCCACTTT; abundance: NA; j_gene: TRBJ1-6; v_gene: TRBV7-2; d_gene: NA
CDR3aa: CASSVGHGESSYEQYF; CDR3nt: TGTGCCAGCAGCGTAGGTCACGGAGAGAGCTCCTACGAGCAGTACTTC; abundance: NA; j_gene: TRBJ2-7; v_gene: TRBV9; d_gene: NA
CDR3aa: CASSQDLRVDYEQYF; CDR3nt: TGCGCCAGCAGCCAAGATCTGCGGGTAGACTACGAGCAGTACTTC; abundance: NA; j_gene: TRBJ2-7; v_gene: TRBV4-3; d_gene: NA
CDR3aa: CSATLLNTIYF; CDR3nt: TGCAGTGCTACCTTGTTGAACACCATATATTTT; abundance: NA; j_gene: TRBJ1-3; v_gene: TRBV20-1; d_gene: NA
CDR3aa: CASSQGTSGGWAYNEQFF; CDR3nt: TGTGCCAGCAGCCAAGGGACTAGCGGGGGGTGGGCCTACAATGAGCAGTTCTTC; abundance: NA; j_gene: TRBJ2-1; v_gene: TRBV5-4; d_gene: TRBD2
CDR3aa: CASSVGQGASGNTIYF; CDR3nt: TGTGCCAGCAGCGTGGGACAGGGGGCCTCTGGAAACACCATATATTTT; abundance: NA; j_gene: TRBJ1-3; v_gene: TRBV9; d_gene: TRBD1
CDR3aa: CASSLQAGGGNEQFF; CDR3nt: TGTGCCAGCAGCTTACAGGCGGGAGGGGGCAATGAGCAGTTCTTC; abundance: few; j_gene: TRBJ2-1; v_gene: TRBV7-2; d_gene: TRBD2
CDR3aa: CASSLARDSGGEKLFF; CDR3nt: TGTGCCAGCTCGCTGGCCCGGGACTCAGGGGGTGAAAAACTGTTTTTT; abundance: NA; j_gene: TRBJ1-4; v_gene: TRBV18; d_gene: TRBD1
CDR3aa: CASSPTVNYGYTF; CDR3nt: TGTGCCAGCAGCCCAACAGTTAACTATGGCTACACCTTC; abundance: NA; j_gene: TRBJ1-2; v_gene: TRBV14; d_gene: NA
CDR3aa: CASSLGTRPSTDTQYF; CDR3nt: TGTGCCAGCAGCTTGGGGACACGACCAAGCACAGATACGCAGTATTTT; abundance: NA; j_gene: TRBJ2-3; v_gene: TRBV7-9; d_gene: NA
CDR3aa: CSSSPGETQYF; CDR3nt: TGTTCCAGCAGCCCCGGAGAGACCCAGTACTTC; abundance: NA; j_gene: TRBJ2-5; v_gene: TRBV7-9; d_gene: NA
CDR3aa: CASTPQGGRQPQHF; CDR3nt: TGTGCCAGCACCCCTCAGGGAGGGCGGCAGCCCCAGCATTTT; abundance: NA; j_gene: TRBJ1-5; v_gene: TRBV28; d_gene: NA
CDR3aa: CASTRTSSNEQFF; CDR3nt: TGTGCCAGCACCCGGACTAGTTCCAATGAGCAGTTCTTC; abundance: NA; j_gene: TRBJ2-1; v_gene: TRBV6-5; d_gene: TRBD2
CDR3aa: CASSSGTSAYNEQFF; CDR3nt: TGTGCCAGCAGTTCCGGGACTAGCGCATACAATGAGCAGTTCTTC; abundance: few; j_gene: TRBJ2-1; v_gene: TRBV9; d_gene: TRBD2
CDR3aa: CASSTTPGGGNQPQHF; CDR3nt: TGTGCCAGTAGTACCACCCCGGGGGGGGGAAATCAGCCCCAGCATTTT; abundance: few; j_gene: TRBJ1-5; v_gene: TRBV19; d_gene: NA
CDR3aa: CASSPLAEPYNEQFF; CDR3nt: TGTGCCAGTAGCCCCCTAGCGGAGCCCTACAATGAGCAGTTCTTC; abundance: few; j_gene: TRBJ2-1; v_gene: TRBV19; d_gene: TRBD2
CDR3aa: CASTTGANYGYTF; CDR3nt: TGTGCCAGCACCACGGGAGCGAACTATGGCTACACCTTC; abundance: NA; j_gene: TRBJ1-2; v_gene: TRBV6-5; d_gene: NA
CDR3aa: CASSLEGGLAGIAKNIQYF; CDR3nt: TGTGCCAGCAGCTTAGAAGGAGGACTAGCGGGCATAGCCAAAAACATTCAGTACTTC; abundance: NA; j_gene: TRBJ2-4; v_gene: TRBV7-2; d_gene: TRBD2
CDR3aa: CASSKQVYNQPQHF; CDR3nt: TGTGCCAGTAGTAAACAGGTATACAATCAGCCCCAGCATTTT; abundance: once; j_gene: TRBJ1-5; v_gene: TRBV19; d_gene: NA
CDR3aa: CASSPGGTDTQYF; CDR3nt: TGTGCCAGCAGCCCGGGGGGCACAGATACGCAGTATTTT; abundance: NA; j_gene: TRBJ2-3; v_gene: TRBV11-2; d_gene: NA
CDR3aa: CASGTSGPHEQYF; CDR3nt: TGTGCCAGCGGGACTAGCGGTCCCCACGAGCAGTACTTC; abundance: NA; j_gene: TRBJ2-7; v_gene: TRBV7-9; d_gene: TRBD2
CDR3aa: CASSRDTGELFF; CDR3nt: TGTGCCAGCAGCCGGGACACCGGGGAGCTGTTTTTT; abundance: NA; j_gene: TRBJ2-2; v_gene: TRBV2; d_gene: NA
CDR3aa: CASSVGSGISTDTQYF; CDR3nt: TGTGCCAGCAGCGTAGGATCAGGAATTAGCACAGATACGCAGTATTTT; abundance: NA; j_gene: TRBJ2-3; v_gene: TRBV9; d_gene: NA
CDR3aa: CASSIREGGRTDTQYF; CDR3nt: TGTGCCAGTAGTATTAGAGAGGGCGGACGCACAGATACGCAGTATTTT; abundance: once; j_gene: TRBJ2-3; v_gene: TRBV19; d_gene: NA
CDR3aa: CASSRRTGEGSTEAFF; CDR3nt: TGTGCCAGTAGTCGCAGGACCGGGGAGGGGAGCACTGAAGCTTTCTTT; abundance: NA; j_gene: TRBJ1-1; v_gene: TRBV19; d_gene: NA
CDR3aa: CASSDPAETSYEQYF; CDR3nt: TGCGCCAGCAGTGACCCAGCCGAGACTTCCTACGAGCAGTACTTC; abundance: NA; j_gene: TRBJ2-7; v_gene: TRBV10-2; d_gene: NA
CDR3aa: CASSHRRDF; CDR3nt: TGTGCCAGCAGCCACCGCCGGGATTTT; abundance: few; j_gene: TRBJ1-5; v_gene: TRBV3-2; d_gene: NA